The 27 T cell receptor beta chains below were found in one sample sequenced in a study of early T cells in non-severe SARS-CoV-2 infection. TCRdb independently ran MiXCR on the 5' RACE reads; one entry per CDR3 protein. Altogether roughly 30,000 distinct CDR3 sequences are present, around 6% being singletons, with the ten largest covering more than 5%. Material: whole blood. Receptor source: an adult who was a healthcare worker with PCR-confirmed SARS-CoV-2 infection or an uninfected control (not recorded which).

This clonotype was counted a few times. This sequence joins TRBV5-1 and TRBJ2-5, with D possibly being TRBD1 or TRBD2 (5 bases each). The CDR3 has 15 residues. Germline values: CDR1 SGHRS, CDR2 YFSETQ. Trimming pared 4 bases from V and 5 bases from J, leaving 18 bases between. This CDR3 reads CASSAAGTHGETQYF. For the CDR3, the DNA is TGCGCCAGCAGCGCAGCCGGGACCCACGGGGAGACCCAGTACTTC.

This clonotype was seen a handful of times. The gene calls are TRBV11-3 and TRBJ2-3, with D perhaps TRBD2 (6 bases). Germline lookup yields CDR1 SGHNT and CDR2 YENEEA. The CDR3 runs to 14 residues. V was trimmed by 5 bases and J by 2 bases, leaving 11 bases between them. CDR3: CASSRGTDTDTQYF. The CDR3 DNA is TGTGCCAGCAGCCGCGGGACGGACACAGATACGCAGTATTTT.

A few counts support this clonotype. Since a much larger clone is just one base distant, this may be a read error. The V call is TRBV29-1, the J call TRBJ1-1; no definite D call. Trimming stripped 2 bases from V and 1 base from J, with 8 bases between. CDR3 size: 13 residues. Germline V gene sequence: CDR1 SQVTM, CDR2 ANQGSEA. CDR3 sequence reads: CSVERSENTEAFF. The CDR3 DNA follows: TGCAGCGTTGAAAGGTCCGAGAACACTGAAGCTTTCTTT.

Many counts were recorded for this clonotype. This chain links TRBV7-6 with TRBJ2-1; D gene unclear. Trimming removed 5 bases from V and 6 bases from J, with 17 bases in between. Germline-derived CDR1 and CDR2 are SGHVS and FNYEAQ. The CDR3 has 15 amino acids. The chain's CDR3 is CASSPAGPPRNEQFF. The CDR3 nucleotides are TGTGCCAGCAGCCCCGCAGGTCCCCCTCGCAATGAGCAGTTCTTC. Using reference TRBV7-6 and TRBJ2-1 for the parts outside the CDR3, the full variable domain is GAGVSQSPRYKVTKRGQDVALRCDPISGHVSLYWYRQALGQGPEFLTYFNYEAQQDKSGLPNDRFSAERPEGSISTLTIQRTEQRDSAMYRCASSPAGPPRNEQFFGPGTRLTVL.

This clonotype was seen repeatedly, ten times or more. This chain connects TRBV7-2 to TRBJ2-2; 14 positions match TRBD2. V shed 5 bases and J 6 bases; nucleotides not matched to a gene: 5. Germline V gene lookup returns CDR1 SGHTA and CDR2 FQGNSA. This CDR3 spans 16 amino acids. In DNA, the CDR3 is TGTGCCAGCAGCACGCGACTAGCGGGGGGGGCCGGGGAGCTGTTTTTT. It encodes CASSTRLAGGAGELFF.

V gene TRBV12-3 or TRBV12-4 combines with J gene TRBJ2-7; D is tentatively TRBD1 or TRBD2 (5 bases each). Between the trimmed V and J ends, which lost 2 bases and 6 bases, there was a span of 11 bases. The CDR3 has 13 residues. The CDR3 loop is CASSLLGRVEQYF. The CDR3 nucleotides read TGTGCCAGCAGTTTACTGGGACGGGTCGAGCAGTACTTC.

This clonotype was counted at least ten times. The rearrangement links TRBV4-3 to TRBJ2-7; no reliable D call. The CDR3 covers 15 residues. CDR1 LGHNA and CDR2 YSLEER come from the germline V gene. The V and J ends lost 0 bases and 2 bases respectively, with 11 bases between them. As DNA, the CDR3 is TGCGCCAGCAGCCAAGAGCACCCGGAAGCCTACGAGCAGTACTTC. Translated, it gives CASSQEHPEAYEQYF.

The chain links TRBV5-1 to TRBJ1-1; D unclear. CDR3 length: 15 residues. Germline lookup yields CDR1 SGHRS and CDR2 YFSETQ. Trimming shortened V by 0 bases and J by 4 bases, and 13 bases separated the two germline ends. The CDR3 region has the DNA TGCGCCAGCAGCTTGGACGGGCGCATGGCCACTGAAGCTTTCTTT. Encoded protein: CASSLDGRMATEAFF.

This clonotype was seen at least ten times. The V gene is TRBV29-1, the J gene TRBJ2-5; tentative D call: TRBD1 (5 bases). CDR3 length: 13 residues. Germline V lookup: CDR1 SQVTM, CDR2 ANQGSEA. V lost 3 bases, J lost 3 bases, and 11 bases lay in between. The CDR3 here is CSVDGIGEETQYF. The CDR3 region has the DNA TGCAGCGTTGATGGTATAGGGGAAGAGACCCAGTACTTC.

This clonotype was picked up many times. The CDR3 spells CASSQVSGLAGVVEQFF. The CDR3 DNA is TGCGCCAGCAGCCAAGTCAGCGGGCTAGCGGGGGTTGTTGAGCAGTTCTTC. The rearrangement uses TRBV4-3 and TRBJ2-1; 10 nucleotides align to TRBD2. The germline CDR1 and CDR2 sequences are LGHNA and YSLEER. J was trimmed by 9 bases and V by 1 base; bases with no gene match: 12. The CDR3 loop spans 17 amino acids.

This clonotype is judged medium-sized. DNA for the CDR3: TGTGCCAGCAGCCATTACCGGGGGCAGACCTACGAGCAGTACTTC. Translating it yields CASSHYRGQTYEQYF. This chain joins TRBV4-2 and TRBJ2-7; D may match TRBD1 or TRBD2 (6 bases each). Germline CDR1 and CDR2: LGHNA and YNFKEQ. The ends were cut back, 3 bases at V and 2 bases at J, with 14 bases in the middle. The CDR3 covers 15 residues.

This clonotype was recorded at least ten times. The J gene is TRBJ2-5, the V gene TRBV6-1; D is uncertain. Germline V gene sequence: CDR1 MNHNS, CDR2 SASEGT. V was cut by 2 bases and J by 4 bases, with 14 bases left in between. CDR3 length: 15 amino acids. CDR3 in DNA: TGTGCCAGCAGTGAATGGGATCTACCGGGAGAGACCCAGTACTTC. Amino acids: CASSEWDLPGETQYF.

This clonotype was recorded at least ten times. J is TRBJ2-4 and V is TRBV18, with D perhaps assigned TRBD1 or TRBD2 (6 bases each). V lost 2 bases to trimming and J lost 5 bases, with 10 bases between them. The V gene's germline CDR1 is KGHSH and CDR2 LQKENI. The CDR3 length is 14 residues. CDR3: CASSPYGGENIQYF. The CDR3 nucleotides read TGTGCCAGCTCACCATACGGGGGCGAAAACATTCAGTACTTC.

The rearrangement uses TRBV20-1 and TRBJ1-5, with D perhaps TRBD1 (5 bases). CDR1 and CDR2 (germline): DFQATT, SNEGSKA (reference sequence). The V and J ends lost 0 bases and 2 bases respectively, with 14 bases between them. The CDR3 runs to 16 residues. The CDR3 is CSARDGTTGGNQPQHF. In DNA, the CDR3 is TGCAGTGCTAGAGATGGGACCACCGGGGGCAATCAGCCCCAGCATTTT.

As concerns this clonotype: One base away lies a much larger clone, so this may be a sequencing read error. The chain uses TRBV29-1 and TRBJ2-4; TRBD1 might be the D (6 bases). Germline V lookup: CDR1 SQVTM, CDR2 ANQGSEA. Trimming shortened V by 6 bases and J by 2 bases, and 17 bases separated the two germline ends. CDR3 size: 15 residues. The CDR3 here is CSVPTQGFTKNIQYF. Here the CDR3 DNA reads TGCAGCGTCCCCACACAGGGATTTACCAAAAACATTCAGTACTTC.

This clonotype was counted only a few times. V is TRBV7-9 and J is TRBJ2-7; 9 bases are a match to TRBD1. CDR1 and CDR2 (germline): SEHNR, FQNEAQ (reference sequence). The J segment lost 5 bases and the V segment lost 0 bases, leaving 2 bases of the junction unmatched. The CDR3 runs 14 residues. DNA of the CDR3: TGTGCCAGCAGCTTAGCGGGGACAGGGCACGAGCAGTACTTC. Protein: CASSLAGTGHEQYF.

This clonotype has a count of ten or more. The rearrangement uses TRBV6-2 or TRBV6-3 and TRBJ2-1, with D unresolved. The CDR3 is 16 residues long. Germline-derived CDR1 and CDR2 are MNHEY and SVGEGT. The germline V and J ends were trimmed by 9 bases and 1 base, with 19 bases remaining between them. The CDR3 here is CASSRVVGKSYNEQFF. CDR3 nucleotides: TGTGCCAGTTCAAGGGTTGTTGGTAAATCCTACAATGAGCAGTTCTTC.

This clonotype was seen repeatedly, ten times or more. The chain employs TRBV29-1 and TRBJ2-7; 7 positions agree with TRBD1. The junction had 9 bases not matched to a gene; V was cut back by 6 bases and J by 4 bases. CDR1 and CDR2 (germline): SQVTM, ANQGSEA. The CDR3 covers 13 residues. CDR3 nucleotides: TGCAGCGTCCTGGGAGACAGGGAGTACGAGCAGTACTTC. Translating it yields CSVLGDREYEQYF.

The chain combines TRBV12-3 or TRBV12-4 with TRBJ1-2, with a weak D call TRBD1 (5 bases). V was clipped by 6 bases and J by 6 bases, with 26 bases between them. The CDR3 runs to 17 residues. CDR3 nucleotides: TGTGCCAGCAGCCACGCGGGACGGACCGCTGGAGTCCATGGCTACACCTTC. It specifies CASSHAGRTAGVHGYTF.

This clonotype was seen at least ten times. The chain combines TRBV3-1 with TRBJ1-6; D gene unclear. With 4 bases removed from V and 10 bases from J, the gap between germline ends came to 14 bases. Germline CDR1 and CDR2: LGHDT and YNNKEL (reference sequence). This CDR3 contains 14 residues. The CDR3 is CASSRNWRESPLHF. In nucleotides, the CDR3 is TGTGCCAGCAGCCGAAATTGGAGGGAATCACCCCTCCACTTT.

The genes are TRBV30 and TRBJ2-5, with D possibly matching TRBD2 (5 bases). Trimming took 2 bases from V and 5 from J, leaving 15 bases between them. The CDR3 has 14 amino acids. Per the germline V gene, CDR1 is GTSNPN and CDR2 is SVGIG (reference sequence). As DNA, the CDR3 is TGTGCCTGGAGTCCAGGCCTTAGCGAGGAGACCCAGTACTTC. It encodes CAWSPGLSEETQYF.

The chain is built from TRBV29-1 and TRBJ2-7, with D perhaps matching TRBD2 (7 bases). Trimming left V 6 bases short and J 2 bases short, with 14 bases between. This CDR3 spans 13 amino acids. The germline CDR1 and CDR2 sequences are SQVTM and ANQGSEA. The CDR3 loop is CSVEGGTTYEQYF. CDR3 DNA sequence: TGCAGCGTCGAGGGGGGGACTACCTACGAGCAGTACTTC.

V is TRBV18 and J is TRBJ2-7; D possibly matches TRBD1 or TRBD2 (5 bases each). The CDR3 loop spans 12 amino acids. Germline CDR1 reads KGHSH; CDR2 reads LQKENI. V lost 1 base and J lost 9, with 10 bases in between. In DNA, the CDR3 is TGTGCCAGCTCACCACTGTACGGGGCGCAGTACTTC. Translated: CASSPLYGAQYF.

This clonotype was counted only a few times. The chain recombines TRBV28 with TRBJ2-7; 9 bases agree with TRBD2. Trimming took 7 bases from V and 3 from J; bases not matched to a gene: 4. Per the germline V gene, CDR1 is MDHEN and CDR2 is SYDVKM. CDR3 length equals 13 residues. The CDR3 DNA is TGTGCCAGCATCAGGACTAGCGACTACGAGCAGTACTTC. Its protein product is CASIRTSDYEQYF.

This clonotype was seen many times. The V and J genes are TRBV20-1 and TRBJ1-5, with D possibly matching TRBD1 (5 bases). This CDR3 is built from 15 residues. V was cut by 3 bases and J by 3 bases, with 15 bases left in between. Germline assignment: CDR1 DFQATT and CDR2 SNEGSKA (reference sequence). As DNA, the CDR3 is TGCAGTGCTAGGACCCGGGGACCGCCCAATCAGCCCCAGCATTTT. This sequence encodes CSARTRGPPNQPQHF.

By share, this clonotype counts as medium-sized (0.01 to 0.1%). This chain connects TRBV18 to TRBJ1-1, with D possibly being TRBD1 (5 bases). CDR1 and CDR2 (germline): KGHSH, LQKENI. V gave up 5 bases and J gave up 0 bases, with 10 bases separating them. This CDR3 is built from 14 residues. CDR3 protein: CASSTTAMNTEAFF. The CDR3 DNA follows: TGTGCCAGCTCAACGACAGCCATGAACACTGAAGCTTTCTTT.

This clonotype came up many times. V gene TRBV20-1 combines with J gene TRBJ1-6; D ambiguous. Trimming removed 5 bases at V and 0 bases at J, with 14 bases between. This CDR3 is 16 amino acids long. The germline V gene has CDR1 DFQATT and CDR2 SNEGSKA (reference sequence). CDR3 sequence: CSAHLARFSYNSPLHF. CDR3 nucleotide sequence: TGCAGTGCTCATCTCGCCCGCTTCTCCTATAATTCACCCCTCCACTTT.